The text below deals with one TCR beta chain. This entry is derived from a study of blood T cell repertoires in COVID-19. Germline V lookup: CDR1 SGHAT, CDR2 FQDESV (reference sequence). The CDR3 runs 14 residues. Trimming removed 4 bases from V and 4 bases from J, with 12 bases in between. Generated by immunoSEQ multiplex PCR, the TCRdb table keeps only in-frame clones and is missing some. This repertoire shows some 250,000 clones, about 88% found once; its top ten account for 0.99%. The sequence derives from a woman between 40 and 50 years old who had recovered from COVID-19. The source material was peripheral blood. The chain combines TRBV11-1 with TRBJ2-3; D remains ambiguous. The CDR3 spells CASSWRFNSDTQYF. The CDR3 DNA reads as TGTGCCAGCAGCTGGCGGTTTAATTCAGATACGCAGTATTTT. The full variable domain, its missing parts supplied by reference TRBV11-1 and TRBJ2-3, is EAEVAQSPRYKITEKSQAVAFWCDPISGHATLYWYRQILGQGPELLVQFQDESVVDDSQLPKDRFSAERLKGVDSTLKIQPAELGDSAMYLCASSWRFNSDTQYFGPGTRLTVL.